Listed below are T cell receptor beta chains from one sample, sequenced in a study of T cells in Graves' hyperthyroidism and ophthalmopathy. TCRdb analysed the multiplex PCR reads with MiXCR anew, one entry per CDR3 protein. The sample carries fewer than 650,000 distinct CDR3 sequences, approximately 15% recorded once. The sample consisted of blood. The source is a woman aged 40 to 50 with Graves' hyperthyroidism. Both conserved end residues are part of each CDR3. The order of the fields is V gene, D gene, clone size, J gene, CDR3 protein, CDR3 DNA. The D gene is left open where the match is weak. Size tells how often a clone was seen (once, few, many) or the class of an expanded clone, and some rows leave it out.

>TRBV19|NA|NA|TRBJ2-5
CASMSGFGAQETQYF
TGTGCCAGTATGAGCGGTTTCGGGGCCCAAGAGACCCAGTACTTC
>TRBV2|NA|many|TRBJ2-5
CASSVGVRGIQETQYF
TGTGCCAGCAGTGTTGGTGTACGCGGGATACAAGAGACCCAGTACTTC
>TRBV7-9|NA|many|TRBJ2-3
CASSLAPGYTDTQYF
TGTGCCAGCAGCTTAGCGCCCGGTTACACAGATACGCAGTATTTT
>TRBV2|TRBD2|many|TRBJ2-5
CASRPTSGREETQYF
TGTGCCAGCAGGCCTACTAGCGGGAGGGAGGAGACCCAGTACTTC
>TRBV2|TRBD2|few|TRBJ2-1
CASNYGVAGYNEQFF
TGTGCCAGCAACTATGGGGTAGCGGGATACAATGAGCAGTTCTTC
>TRBV12-3/TRBV12-4|NA|many|TRBJ2-1
CASSLDFWDPFAPSSYNEQFF
TGTGCCAGCAGTTTAGACTTCTGGGATCCCTTCGCCCCTAGCTCCTACAATGAGCAGTTCTTC
>TRBV30|TRBD2|many|TRBJ2-1
CAWILLAGGRGEQFF
TGTGCCTGGATATTACTAGCGGGAGGAAGGGGTGAGCAGTTCTTC
>TRBV6-5|TRBD2|many|TRBJ2-7
CASSYRPPGLAGTYEQYF
TGTGCCAGCAGTTACCGTCCCCCTGGTCTAGCGGGGACCTACGAGCAGTACTTC
>TRBV27|NA|many|TRBJ2-7
CASSITAVGSSYEQYF
TGTGCCAGCAGTATCACCGCGGTGGGGAGCTCCTACGAGCAGTACTTC
>TRBV6-1|NA|many|TRBJ2-3
CASSYLATSLNRDTQYF
TGTGCCAGCAGTTACCTCGCCACTAGTCTGAACAGGGATACGCAGTATTTT